Listed here is a single T cell receptor beta chain. Its antigen is still unknown. The sample comes from a study of CD4+ T cells in melanoma. Findings of the study overall: Reportedly, melanoma neoantigen-specific CD4+ T cells showed varied differentiation states. A reported correlation linked neoantigen-specific CD4+ T cells to CD8+, macrophage and B cell function.

The CDR3 is made up of 15 amino acids. Trimming pared 0 bases from V and 0 bases from J, leaving 6 bases between. In germline, CDR1 is ENHRY, CDR2 SYGVKD. Generated by immunoSEQ multiplex PCR, the TCRdb table keeps only in-frame clones and is missing some. There are about 15,000 clones in the sample; about 60% occur only once, and around 13% lies in the top ten. The sample taken for sequencing was cells from a culture (not recorded whether cultured in vitro). The receptor's source is a human donor with melanoma. The J gene is TRBJ1-5, the V gene TRBV10-3, with D perhaps TRBD1 (6 bases). The CDR3 protein is CAISESGHSNQPQHF. The CDR3 coding sequence is TGTGCCATCAGTGAGTCGGGACATAGCAATCAGCCCCAGCATTTT.